Listed here are 27 T cell receptor beta chains from one sample, sequenced in a study of beta chain features in type 1 diabetes. Their target antigens are unknown. Findings and caveats of the study: Among all four CD4+ subsets, Type 1 diabetes patients had TCRB CDR3s that were moderately but significantly shorter.

Sequenced material consisted of expressed TCRB transcripts (all of the isolated RNA was reverse transcribed). Here immunoSEQ multiplex PCR was the method, and the copy in TCRdb shows in-frame clones only, minus some. Here the sample spans hundreds of thousands of clones, 10% to 15% being singletons. Material for sequencing was naive CD4+ T cells from blood. These receptors came from a woman between 18 and 30 years old with type 1 diabetes.

The V gene is TRBV15, the J gene TRBJ2-7, with 8 bases that match TRBD1. This CDR3 contains 13 residues. J gave up 6 bases and V 4 bases, and 5 bases lay outside the gene matches. Germline V lookup: CDR1 LNHNV, CDR2 YYDKDF (reference sequence). CDR3 loop: CATSTRQGSEQYF. The CDR3 DNA reads as TGTGCCACCAGCACAAGACAGGGGAGCGAGCAGTACTTC.

This clone showed up just a few times. The J gene is TRBJ2-3, the V gene TRBV13; 8 bases are shared with TRBD1. The CDR3 is 20 amino acids. The V and J ends lost 1 base and 2 bases, in that order; junction bases with no gene match: 17. Looked up from germline, CDR1 is PRHDT and CDR2 is FYEKMQ (reference sequence). The CDR3 is CASSLETGDLLGGTTDTQYF. The CDR3 nucleotides are TGTGCCAGCAGCTTAGAGACAGGGGACCTCCTAGGTGGGACCACAGATACGCAGTATTTT.

CDR3 loop: CASSPIRGGSYNEQFF. DNA of the CDR3: TGTGCCAGCAGCCCTATAAGAGGGGGCTCCTACAATGAGCAGTTCTTC. The chain uses TRBV11-2 and TRBJ2-1; tentatively, D is TRBD1 (6 bases). This CDR3 spans 16 amino acids. V was shortened by 5 bases and J by 0 bases, with 14 bases between the two germline ends. The germline V gene encodes CDR1 SGHAT and CDR2 FQNNGV.

This clone was detected only once. The chain has TRBV5-6 and TRBJ2-5; 7 bases map to TRBD1. The V gene end was trimmed by 0 bases and the J gene end by 5 bases; junction bases not matched to a gene: 10. Germline-derived CDR1 and CDR2 are SGHDT and YYEEEE. This CDR3 has 16 amino acids. The DNA for the CDR3 is TGTGCCAGCAGCTTGGAAGGCAGGGGGTTCGGGGAGACCCAGTACTTC. Translation gives CASSLEGRGFGETQYF.

J is TRBJ2-4 and V is TRBV7-8; maybe TRBD2 (6 bases). Trimming removed 5 bases at V and 0 bases at J, with 20 bases between. The CDR3 totals 18 residues. Germline V lookup: CDR1 SGHVS, CDR2 FQNEAQ. CDR3 sequence reads: CASSPLASASLAKNIQYF. The CDR3 DNA reads TGTGCCAGCAGCCCGCTGGCTAGCGCATCGCTAGCCAAAAACATTCAGTACTTC.

This clone has only a few counts. As DNA, the CDR3 is TGTGCCAGCAGCTTAAAACAGAAAGAGACCCAGTACTTC. Protein product: CASSLKQKETQYF. This chain links TRBV11-3 with TRBJ2-5; D remains ambiguous. The CDR3 runs to 13 residues. The germline V gene encodes CDR1 SGHNT and CDR2 YENEEA. V lost 2 bases and J 3 bases, leaving 7 bases between the germline ends.

This clone has more than one count but fewer than ten. The chain is built from TRBV7-2 and TRBJ2-1; D not resolved. V lost 2 bases, J lost 5 bases, and 13 bases lay in between. Germline assignment: CDR1 SGHTA and CDR2 FQGNSA. The CDR3 runs to 15 residues. This CDR3 is CASSLMRLANNEQFF. CDR3 nucleotides: TGTGCCAGCAGCTTAATGAGACTCGCCAACAATGAGCAGTTCTTC.

This clone was counted a few times. V is TRBV29-1 and J is TRBJ1-1; 9 nucleotides line up with TRBD1. The CDR3 runs to 15 residues. The germline V gene encodes CDR1 SQVTM and CDR2 ANQGSEA. V shed 4 bases, J shed 3 bases, and the junction held 9 bases outside the gene matches. For the CDR3, the DNA is TGCAGCGTTGGATACAGGGGGCGCAAGCACACTGAAGCTTTCTTT. Encoded protein: CSVGYRGRKHTEAFF.

This rearrangement joins TRBV11-2 to TRBJ1-2, with 8 bases aligning to TRBD1. The CDR3 runs to 14 residues. With 5 bases clipped from V and 3 bases from J, the junction kept 5 bases outside the gene matches. Per the germline V gene, CDR1 is SGHAT and CDR2 is FQNNGV. The CDR3 spells CASSLTGGDYGYTF. The CDR3 DNA reads TGTGCCAGCAGCCTCACAGGGGGGGACTATGGCTACACCTTC.

The rearrangement links TRBV10-3 to TRBJ1-5; tentative D call: TRBD1 (6 bases). The V and J ends lost 8 bases and 7 bases respectively, with 15 bases between them. CDR1 ENHRY and CDR2 SYGVKD come from the germline V gene. This CDR3 is 13 amino acids long. The CDR3 spells CAIGAGDGQPQHF. The CDR3 DNA is TGTGCCATCGGGGCAGGGGACGGACAGCCCCAGCATTTT.

This chain connects TRBV5-1 to TRBJ1-2; TRBD1 might be the D (5 bases). This CDR3 is built from 11 residues. Germline V gene lookup returns CDR1 SGHRS and CDR2 YFSETQ. Trimming cost V 10 bases and J 3 bases, with 10 bases left between them. This CDR3 is CAWGGDYGYTF. CDR3 coding DNA: TGCGCCTGGGGGGGAGACTATGGCTACACCTTC.

The chain couples TRBV28 to TRBJ1-2, with a weak D call TRBD1 (5 bases). CDR3 length equals 12 residues. Germline V CDR1 and CDR2: MDHEN, SYDVKM. The germline V and J ends were trimmed by 5 bases and 8 bases, with 12 bases remaining between them. CDR3 sequence reads: CASSTTRQGYTF. Written as DNA, the CDR3 is TGTGCCAGCAGTACCACCCGACAGGGCTACACCTTC.

The J gene is TRBJ1-1, the V gene TRBV9; a weak D match, TRBD1 (5 bases). The CDR3 totals 15 residues. Germline CDR1 reads SGDLS; CDR2 reads YYNGEE. V lost 3 bases to trimming and J lost 1 base, with 13 bases between them. The CDR3 DNA is TGTGCCAGCAGCGCGGAGGGACGTGGGAACACTGAAGCTTTCTTT. Amino acids: CASSAEGRGNTEAFF. Based on the CDR3 plus reference TRBV9 and TRBJ1-1, the full variable domain is DSGVTQTPKHLITATGQRVTLRCSPRSGDLSVYWYQQSLDQGLQFLIQYYNGEERAKGNILERFSAQQFPDLHSELNLSSLELGDSALYFCASSAEGRGNTEAFFGQGTRLTVV.

The chain is built from TRBV4-1 and TRBJ1-5, with 9 bases identical to TRBD1. Per germline, CDR1 MGHRA and CDR2 YSYEKL. Unmatched junction bases numbered 9, after V lost 4 bases and J lost 2 bases. The CDR3 totals 17 residues. The DNA for the CDR3 is TGCGCCAGCAGCCGGGACAGGGCCTTAACCCGCAATCAGCCCCAGCATTTT. It translates to CASSRDRALTRNQPQHF.

This clone was picked up a small number of times. V is TRBV4-3 and J is TRBJ2-7; 7 bases align to TRBD2. The CDR3 length is 14 residues. From germline, CDR1 is LGHNA and CDR2 YSLEER. Trimming cost V 0 bases and J 5 bases; bases outside gene matches: 4. CDR3: CASSQDYGGDEQYF. In DNA, the CDR3 is TGCGCCAGCAGCCAAGATTATGGGGGGGACGAGCAGTACTTC.

V usage is TRBV28 and J usage is TRBJ1-1; no clear D. Germline CDR1 MDHEN, CDR2 SYDVKM. This CDR3 is built from 12 residues. Trimming pared 7 bases from V and 1 base from J, leaving 7 bases between. CDR3 amino acids: CASTPRNTEAFF. In nucleotides, the CDR3 is TGTGCCAGCACCCCGCGGAACACTGAAGCTTTCTTT.

This clone was detected only a few times. The chain couples TRBV30 to TRBJ2-2; D not resolved. CDR3 length equals 13 residues. CDR1 GTSNPN and CDR2 SVGIG come from the germline V gene (reference sequence). V gave up 1 base and J gave up 6 bases, with 9 bases separating them. CDR3 in amino acids: CAWSGPGAGELFF. CDR3 coding DNA: TGTGCCTGGAGTGGGCCTGGAGCCGGGGAGCTGTTTTTT.

The V gene is TRBV2, the J gene TRBJ2-1; TRBD2 is a possible D gene (5 bases). The germline V and J ends were trimmed by 1 base and 4 bases, with 11 bases remaining between them. The CDR3 loop spans 15 amino acids. Germline V gives CDR1 SNHLY, CDR2 FYNNEI. CDR3 region: CASSEDGGPYNEQFF. The CDR3 nucleotides read TGTGCCAGCAGTGAAGATGGCGGGCCTTACAATGAGCAGTTCTTC.

This clone was seen a single time. The V gene is TRBV9, the J gene TRBJ1-1; possible D gene TRBD1, 5 bases. The CDR3 is 14 amino acids. Trimming removed 9 bases at V and 3 bases at J, with 18 bases between. The germline V gene has CDR1 SGDLS and CDR2 YYNGEE. The CDR3 region is CATSPGMGHTEAFF. The CDR3 region has the DNA TGTGCCACCTCTCCAGGGATGGGGCACACTGAAGCTTTCTTT.

This chain links TRBV30 with TRBJ2-2; TRBD2 aligns across 7 bases. The CDR3 covers 11 residues. CDR1 is GTSNPN, CDR2 SVGIG, per germline (reference sequence). This chain's CDR3 is CGGGYTGELFF. The CDR3 DNA reads TGTGGGGGGGGGTACACCGGGGAGCTGTTTTTT.

This chain links TRBV4-2 with TRBJ2-3, with D perhaps TRBD1 (6 bases). This CDR3 region has 15 residues. Deletions cut 2 bases from V and 5 bases from J, with 14 bases between. Germline-derived CDR1 and CDR2 are LGHNA and YNFKEQ. The CDR3 sequence: CASSQTGTSLDTQYF. The CDR3 DNA reads TGTGCCAGCAGCCAAACAGGGACCTCGCTAGATACGCAGTATTTT.

The J gene is TRBJ1-2, the V gene TRBV5-6, with D possibly being TRBD1 (5 bases). Germline V gives CDR1 SGHDT, CDR2 YYEEEE. The CDR3 totals 14 residues. V was clipped by 0 bases and J by 9 bases, with 15 bases between them. In nucleotides, the CDR3 is TGTGCCAGCAGCTTGGTCTCGGGGGACCTCCGCTACACCTTC. Its protein is CASSLVSGDLRYTF.

This chain links TRBV7-9 with TRBJ2-7; 8 bases are a match to TRBD1. CDR1 and CDR2 (germline): SEHNR, FQNEAQ (reference sequence). The CDR3 spans 14 residues. Trimming removed 1 base from V and 6 bases from J; junction bases left unmatched: 5. DNA of the CDR3: TGTGCCAGCAGCTTAGGGACAGGGCCCAGCGAGCAGTACTTC. Translated: CASSLGTGPSEQYF.

The chain carries TRBV7-2 and TRBJ1-2, with D possibly being TRBD1 (6 bases). From germline, CDR1 is SGHTA and CDR2 FQGNSA. V was cut by 3 bases and J by 8 bases, with 16 bases left in between. This CDR3 has 14 residues. The CDR3, as DNA: TGTGCCAGCAGCTTTCGGGACCAGGGGAAAGGCTACACCTTC. Amino acid sequence: CASSFRDQGKGYTF.

This clone was counted a few times. The CDR3 loop is CASRDNHYGYTF. The CDR3 DNA is TGTGCCAGCAGGGACAACCACTATGGCTACACCTTC. The V and J genes are TRBV6-5 and TRBJ1-2, with a tentative D call TRBD1 (5 bases). The V gene lost 6 bases and the J gene lost 3 bases, with 8 bases spanning the gap. Germline V gene data show CDR1 as MNHEY and CDR2 as SVGAGI. The CDR3 has 12 residues.

The chain recombines TRBV5-4 with TRBJ2-2; D remains unclear. The V gene's germline CDR1 is SGHNT and CDR2 YYREEE (reference sequence). V was clipped by 0 bases and J by 5 bases, with 8 bases between them. The CDR3 is 14 residues long. The CDR3 here is CASSLGERTGELFF. CDR3 DNA: TGTGCCAGCAGCTTGGGAGAGAGGACCGGGGAGCTGTTTTTT.

This clone came up a few times. This chain connects TRBV28 to TRBJ2-6; D may be TRBD2 (5 bases). This CDR3 spans 14 amino acids. V gave up 7 bases and J gave up 1 base, with 8 bases separating them. The germline CDR1 and CDR2 sequences are MDHEN and SYDVKM. CDR3 sequence: CASNRGSGANVLTF. CDR3 bases: TGTGCCAGCAATCGAGGGTCTGGGGCCAACGTCCTGACTTTC.